This entry concerns a single T cell receptor (beta chain). The antigen remains undetermined. J lost 0 bases, V lost 7 bases, and 5 bases had no gene match. From germline, CDR1 is MNHEY and CDR2 SVGAGI. The CDR3 is 14 residues long. The repertoire was sequenced with immunoSEQ multiplex PCR; TCRdb's copy has only in-frame clones and lacks some. The table records roughly 140,000 clones, 80% to 95% of them present only once. This entry is derived from a study of T cell responses to AZD1222 COVID-19 vaccine. Overall study findings and caveats: Among vaccine-associated CD4 TCRs, coverage spanned spike, with dominance at 160-218 and 743-854.

Sequenced material: peripheral blood, taken on day 0 of MenACWY control vaccination. This TCR derives from an adult in good health. The chain is built from TRBV6-5 and TRBJ2-7; 8 bases match TRBD1. In nucleotides, the CDR3 is TGTGCCAGCACTCCGGACAGGGCCTCCTACGAGCAGTACTTC. Protein sequence: CASTPDRASYEQYF.